This paragraph covers one TCR beta chain sequence. TCRdb's copy holds only in-frame clones and misses some; the assay was immunoSEQ multiplex PCR. Of about 300,000 clones listed, 88% were seen once; the top ten hold just under 9.5%. The data stem from a study of blood T cell repertoires in COVID-19. Study in general: Whether acute or convalescent, the COVID-19 samples came from the United States, Italy and Spain.

This sequence originates from a man between 18 and 35 years old with active or convalescent COVID-19. Sequences were obtained from peripheral blood.

The chain's CDR3 is CASSDSGYGYTF. CDR3 DNA: TGTGCCAGCAGTGATTCAGGCTATGGCTACACCTTC. This chain joins TRBV25-1 and TRBJ1-2; D gene unclear. The length of the CDR3 is 12 residues. Deletions cut 3 bases from V and 4 bases from J, with 6 bases between. In germline, CDR1 is MGHDK, CDR2 SYGVNS.